The 28 T cell receptor beta chains in this list originate from one sample, sequenced in a study of identical twins. TCRdb used MiXCR to reprocess the 5' RACE reads, holding one entry per CDR3 protein. The sample contains fewer than 20,000 distinct CDR3 sequences, roughly 69% of which appear only once. The sample consisted of memory (CD45RO+) T cells sorted from blood. Receptors were obtained from a woman aged 18 to 35 in good health. This table probably holds off-target reads from a library built for another chain.

This clonotype has just a few counts. The V call is TRBV20-1, the J call TRBJ2-1, with TRBD1 identical over 8 bases. The CDR3 extends over 14 amino acids. J was trimmed by 2 bases and V by 3 bases; bases with no gene match: 3. Germline assignment: CDR1 DFQATT and CDR2 SNEGSKA (reference sequence). The CDR3, as DNA: TGCAGTGCTAGCAGCAGGGGGCCCTACAATGAGCAGTTCTTC. This translates into CSASSRGPYNEQFF.

The chain recombines TRBV6-1 with TRBJ2-7; 15 bases align to TRBD2. CDR3 length: 16 residues. The germline V gene encodes CDR1 MNHNS and CDR2 SASEGT. J gave up 1 base and V 6 bases, and 4 bases lay outside the gene matches. The CDR3 loop reads CASSHGTSGRSYEQYF. DNA of the CDR3: TGTGCCAGCAGCCACGGGACTAGCGGGAGGTCCTACGAGCAGTACTTC.

The rearrangement joins TRBV20-1 to TRBJ2-1; tentative D call: TRBD1 (6 bases). The CDR3 contains 13 residues. Germline V gene sequence: CDR1 DFQATT, CDR2 SNEGSKA (reference sequence). The germline V and J ends were trimmed by 7 bases and 0 bases, with 10 bases remaining between them. The CDR3 region has the DNA TGCAGTGGGGGGCTGTACTCCTACAATGAGCAGTTCTTC. Protein: CSGGLYSYNEQFF.

The rearrangement joins TRBV29-1 to TRBJ2-1; D gene ambiguous. Germline lookup yields CDR1 SQVTM and CDR2 ANQGSEA. This CDR3 spans 12 amino acids. The ends were cut back, 4 bases at V and 7 bases at J, with 11 bases in the middle. The CDR3 loop reads CSVVARWNEQFF. The CDR3 DNA reads TGCAGCGTTGTGGCCCGATGGAATGAGCAGTTCTTC.

The CDR3 bases are TGTGCCAGCTGGAGGGGGACATCGAACACCGGGGAGCTGTTTTTT. Encoded protein: CASWRGTSNTGELFF. V and J are TRBV5-6 and TRBJ2-2; either TRBD1 or TRBD2 may supply D (6 bases each). The CDR3 runs to 15 residues. Germline CDR1 is SGHDT and CDR2 is YYEEEE. Between the trimmed V and J ends, which lost 7 bases and 0 bases, there was a span of 13 bases.

The J gene is TRBJ2-1, the V gene TRBV6-2 or TRBV6-3; 10 bases are a match to TRBD2. This CDR3 is 13 amino acids long. Germline loops: CDR1 MNHEY, CDR2 SVGEGT. The J segment lost 14 bases and the V segment lost 8 bases, leaving 12 bases of the junction unmatched. The CDR3 region has the DNA TGTGCCAGCGCTAGGACTAGCGGAAAAGAGGAGTTCTTC. Translation: CASARTSGKEEFF.

The count of this clonotype is one. The gene calls are TRBV20-1 and TRBJ2-1; tentative D call: TRBD2 (5 bases). Trimming removed 3 bases at V and 2 bases at J, with 8 bases between. The germline gives CDR1 DFQATT, CDR2 SNEGSKA (reference sequence). The CDR3 is made up of 13 amino acids. The CDR3: CSARDSPYNEQFF. The CDR3 bases are TGCAGTGCTAGGGACTCCCCCTACAATGAGCAGTTCTTC.

This sequence joins TRBV7-2 and TRBJ2-2, with a weak D call TRBD2 (6 bases). Deletions cut 3 bases from V and 5 bases from J, with 10 bases between. The germline gives CDR1 SGHTA, CDR2 FQGNSA. The CDR3 runs to 14 residues. The CDR3 coding sequence is TGTGCCAGCAGCTTGCTGGGAGGAACCGGGGAGCTGTTTTTT. It specifies CASSLLGGTGELFF.

The chain links TRBV5-1 to TRBJ1-2; unclear D gene. Germline values: CDR1 SGHRS, CDR2 YFSETQ. V was pared by 3 bases and J by 8 bases, with 20 bases between. The CDR3 spans 15 residues. The CDR3 here is CASSWTVSGVGGYTF. The CDR3 bases are TGCGCCAGCAGCTGGACCGTCTCCGGGGTCGGCGGCTACACCTTC.

The CDR3 sequence is CASSSGSGSRNEQFF. The CDR3 DNA sequence: TGCGCCAGCAGCTCTGGTAGCGGGAGCCGTAATGAGCAGTTCTTC. The chain links TRBV5-1 to TRBJ2-1; TRBD2 aligns across 9 bases. The CDR3 is 15 residues long. CDR1 SGHRS and CDR2 YFSETQ come from the germline V gene. V trimming: 3 bases; J trimming: 7 bases; junction bases outside the gene matches: 8.

This clonotype was detected only once. The chain joins TRBV2 to TRBJ2-5; no clear D. This CDR3 spans 14 amino acids. CDR1 is SNHLY and CDR2 is FYNNEI in the germline V gene. V was trimmed by 2 bases and J by 4 bases, leaving 11 bases between them. CDR3 sequence (DNA): TGTGCCAGCAGTGAAATGGCGTCTGGAGAGACCCAGTACTTC. Its translation is CASSEMASGETQYF.

The chain has TRBV12-3 or TRBV12-4 and TRBJ2-3; 7 bases agree with TRBD2. The CDR3 totals 15 residues. The junction had 10 bases not matched to a gene; V was cut back by 6 bases and J by 4 bases. CDR3 DNA: TGTGCCAGCAGCCCTGATGGCGGGAGAGCAGATACGCAGTATTTT. This encodes CASSPDGGRADTQYF.

This clonotype is a singleton in its sample. The chain employs TRBV11-2 and TRBJ1-2, with D unresolved. There are 11 residues in the CDR3. V shed 4 bases and J shed 5 bases, with 5 bases lying between them. Germline V gives CDR1 SGHAT, CDR2 FQNNGV. The CDR3 here is CASSSLYGYTF. CDR3 bases: TGTGCCAGCAGCTCACTGTATGGCTACACCTTC.

This clonotype was counted once. This CDR3 is CASSLRGPGTQETQYF. The CDR3, as DNA: TGTGCCAGCAGCCTTAGGGGACCAGGGACCCAAGAGACCCAGTACTTC. This rearrangement joins TRBV4-2 to TRBJ2-5; D tentatively fits TRBD1 or TRBD2 (5 bases each). CDR3 length: 16 amino acids. The V and J ends lost 4 bases and 1 base respectively, with 16 bases between them. CDR1 LGHNA and CDR2 YNFKEQ come from the germline V gene.

The gene calls are TRBV3-1 and TRBJ2-3; TRBD2 is a possible D gene (5 bases). Germline CDR1 reads LGHDT; CDR2 reads YNNKEL (reference sequence). The CDR3 length is 13 residues. V was clipped by 9 bases and J by 0 bases, with 10 bases between them. CDR3 residues: CASNGGSTDTQYF. Written as DNA, the CDR3 is TGTGCCAGTAATGGAGGTAGCACAGATACGCAGTATTTT.

CDR3 coding DNA: TGTGCCATCAGTGTGAGGGACAGCGCCTATGGCTACACCTTC. This codes for CAISVRDSAYGYTF. The chain links TRBV10-3 to TRBJ1-2; TRBD1 matches at 7 bases. The trim removed 4 bases at V and 4 bases at J, leaving 6 bases unmatched. This CDR3 spans 14 amino acids. Germline-derived CDR1 and CDR2 are ENHRY and SYGVKD.

J is TRBJ2-5 and V is TRBV10-3; D might be TRBD2 (5 bases). This CDR3 spans 13 amino acids. Germline CDR1 reads ENHRY; CDR2 reads SYGVKD. Trimming removed 4 bases at V and 5 bases at J, with 11 bases between. The CDR3 DNA reads as TGTGCCATCAGTGTCGGGAAAGATGAGACCCAGTACTTC. Protein: CAISVGKDETQYF.

This clonotype was counted only a few times. V is TRBV12-3 or TRBV12-4 and J is TRBJ2-3; possibly TRBD2 for D (6 bases). The V end was cut by 6 bases, the J end by 4 bases, with 20 bases between. The CDR3 length is 16 residues. The CDR3 region has the DNA TGTGCCAGCAGCCCCGTGGGAGGCGCCCTCTCAGATACGCAGTATTTT. Protein: CASSPVGGALSDTQYF.

The genes are TRBV30 and TRBJ2-3; D is unresolved. CDR3 size: 15 residues. Germline CDR1 and CDR2: GTSNPN and SVGIG (reference sequence). Between the trimmed V and J ends, which lost 0 bases and 6 bases, there was a span of 16 bases. Here the CDR3 DNA reads TGTGCCTGGAGTGTACCACGTGGGGTCAAGGATACGCAGTATTTT. This sequence encodes CAWSVPRGVKDTQYF.

The chain links TRBV11-2 to TRBJ2-7; no clear D. The CDR3 covers 12 residues. Germline V CDR1 and CDR2: SGHAT, FQNNGV. Trimming took off 3 bases at V and 6 bases at J, with 9 bases between the two ends. The CDR3 spells CASSLTPGEQYF. CDR3 coding DNA: TGTGCCAGCAGCTTGACCCCTGGCGAGCAGTACTTC.

This clonotype appeared once. The chain couples TRBV11-3 to TRBJ2-1; 8 positions match TRBD2. The CDR3 sequence is 16 residues long. The germline V gene has CDR1 SGHNT and CDR2 YENEEA. The V gene end was trimmed by 5 bases and the J gene end by 2 bases; junction bases not matched to a gene: 8. The CDR3 DNA is TGTGCCAGCAGCCCCCAGAGCGGGAGAACCTACAATGAGCAGTTCTTC. Translation: CASSPQSGRTYNEQFF.

This chain connects TRBV5-6 to TRBJ2-1, with D possibly matching TRBD1 (5 bases). CDR1 and CDR2 (germline): SGHDT, YYEEEE. The CDR3 spans 13 residues. Trimming left V 4 bases short and J 8 bases short, with 13 bases between. The CDR3 loop reads CASSPNRRHEQFF. The CDR3 coding sequence is TGTGCCAGCAGCCCAAACAGGCGCCATGAGCAGTTCTTC.

The chain is built from TRBV15 and TRBJ2-4, with D maybe TRBD2 (6 bases). V was shortened by 0 bases and J by 4 bases, with 13 bases between the two germline ends. Germline V CDR1 and CDR2: LNHNV, YYDKDF (reference sequence). The CDR3 contains 16 residues. CDR3 sequence (DNA): TGTGCCACCAGCAGAGACGGGGGTCAGGCGAAAAACATTCAGTACTTC. It encodes CATSRDGGQAKNIQYF.

The chain links TRBV20-1 to TRBJ2-1; TRBD2 is a possible D gene (5 bases). Trimming removed 0 bases from V and 7 bases from J, with 10 bases in between. CDR1 is DFQATT and CDR2 is SNEGSKA in the germline V gene (reference sequence). The CDR3 length is 13 residues. The CDR3 spells CSARDLPGNEQFF. For the CDR3, the DNA is TGCAGTGCTAGAGATCTTCCGGGGAATGAGCAGTTCTTC.

This rearrangement joins TRBV2 to TRBJ1-3; 7 bases fit TRBD1. Germline V gene lookup returns CDR1 SNHLY and CDR2 FYNNEI. Trimming at V came to 10 bases and at J to 0 bases, leaving 9 bases not matched to a gene. The CDR3 covers 15 residues. CDR3 in DNA: TGTGCCACCAGACAGGGACACATCTCTGGAAACACCATATATTTT. It specifies CATRQGHISGNTIYF.

The chain uses TRBV2 and TRBJ2-1, with 10 bases matching TRBD2. The CDR3 extends over 16 amino acids. The V segment lost 4 bases and the J segment 8 bases; nucleotides outside the gene matches: 11. Germline CDR1 is SNHLY and CDR2 is FYNNEI. CDR3 amino acids: CASSGLKGSGRHEQFF. In nucleotides, the CDR3 is TGTGCCAGCAGTGGCTTAAAGGGTAGCGGGAGGCATGAGCAGTTCTTC.

The chain uses TRBV6-2 or TRBV6-3 and TRBJ2-1; 10 bases agree with TRBD2. The CDR3 spans 15 residues. The J segment lost 9 bases and the V segment lost 5 bases, leaving 10 bases of the junction unmatched. Germline lookup yields CDR1 MNHEY and CDR2 SVGEGT. DNA for the CDR3: TGTGCCAGCAGTCCCCGCCCTAGCGGGAGAGGTGAGCAGTTCTTC. As protein: CASSPRPSGRGEQFF.

V is TRBV7-2 and J is TRBJ2-7; a weak D match, TRBD2 (5 bases). This CDR3 contains 12 residues. Per germline, CDR1 SGHTA and CDR2 FQGNSA. V was trimmed by 4 bases and J by 6 bases, leaving 10 bases between them. Here the CDR3 DNA reads TGTGCCAGCAGCTCTACTAGTTTCGAGCAGTACTTC. Its protein product is CASSSTSFEQYF.